Listed below are T cell receptor beta chains from one sample, sequenced in a study of response to subunit inactivated influenza vaccine. TCRdb reanalysed the RT-PCR reads using MiXCR and keeps one entry per CDR3 protein. The sample contains about 480,000 distinct CDR3 sequences, roughly 9.8% of which appear only once. The sample consisted of PBMCs from blood, taken about 6 weeks after vaccination. These receptors came from a man in his fifties or sixties who received an inactivated influenza vaccine. The CDR3 runs from the conserved cysteine through the conserved F or W. D genes are given only for firm matches. Expanded clones get a size class; other rows say once, few or many, or leave the size out.

size: many; V: TRBV10-3; D: TRBD1; J: TRBJ2-1; DNA: TGTGCCATCAGCGACAGGGGTCCGCGCAATGAGCAGTTCTTC; CDR3: CAISDRGPRNEQFF
size: -; V: TRBV12-3/TRBV12-4; D: -; J: TRBJ2-7; DNA: TGTGCCAGCAGCGAACAGGGGAGGGTCTACGAGCAGTACTTC; CDR3: CASSEQGRVYEQYF
size: few; V: TRBV6-5; D: -; J: TRBJ1-6; DNA: TGTGCCAGCAGTTACTCCTCTGACATCAATAATTCACCCCTCCACTTT; CDR3: CASSYSSDINNSPLHF
size: few; V: TRBV7-2; D: TRBD2; J: TRBJ2-7; DNA: TGTGCCAGCAGCTTAGAACGGGGGGGCCGGGGCGAGCAGTACTTC; CDR3: CASSLERGGRGEQYF
size: few; V: TRBV7-2; D: -; J: TRBJ1-1; DNA: TGTGCCAGCAGCTTAGATTCAGGGTCTGCGACTGAAGCTTTCTTT; CDR3: CASSLDSGSATEAFF
size: few; V: TRBV20-1; D: TRBD2; J: TRBJ2-5; DNA: TGCAGTGCCCCAAGGGCGGGAGATCCCAAGACCCAGTACTTC; CDR3: CSAPRAGDPKTQYF
size: -; V: TRBV5-1; D: TRBD2; J: TRBJ2-5; DNA: TGCGCCAGCAGCTTGGAATCGTATAGCGGCGGGAGAGACCAGTACTTC; CDR3: CASSLESYSGGRDQYF
size: few; V: TRBV12-3/TRBV12-4; D: TRBD1; J: TRBJ2-1; DNA: TGTGCCAGCAGTGACAGGGTTCTGGGTAATGAGCAGTTCTTC; CDR3: CASSDRVLGNEQFF
size: -; V: TRBV27; D: TRBD1; J: TRBJ1-6; DNA: TGTGCCAGCAGTTTATCGACCCCTCATCCAGGGGGAGACTATAATTCACCCCTCCACTTT; CDR3: CASSLSTPHPGGDYNSPLHF
size: few; V: TRBV5-4; D: -; J: TRBJ1-2; DNA: TGTGCCAGCAGCTTGGACAGGCGTGGGGGCTACACCTTC; CDR3: CASSLDRRGGYTF
size: -; V: TRBV20-1; D: TRBD1; J: TRBJ2-2; DNA: TGCAGTGCGCTGCTGGGACAGGGGGCCGCCGGGGAGCTGTTTTTT; CDR3: CSALLGQGAAGELFF
size: few; V: TRBV4-2; D: -; J: TRBJ1-4; DNA: TGTGCCAGCAGCCAAGATCAGGGTTCAACTAATGAAAAACTGTTTTTT; CDR3: CASSQDQGSTNEKLFF
size: many; V: TRBV20-1; D: TRBD1; J: TRBJ1-5; DNA: TGCAGTGCTACCCCCGGGACAGGGAATCAGCCCCAGCATTTT; CDR3: CSATPGTGNQPQHF
size: -; V: TRBV10-3; D: -; J: TRBJ1-2; DNA: TGTGCCATCAGTGAGCCCGGGGGGACACCCACTAACTATGGCTACACCTTC; CDR3: CAISEPGGTPTNYGYTF
size: -; V: TRBV5-1; D: -; J: TRBJ2-5; DNA: TGCGCCAGCAGCCCCACTGGGATAGACGGGGAGACCCAGTACTTC; CDR3: CASSPTGIDGETQYF
size: -; V: TRBV6-2/TRBV6-3; D: -; J: TRBJ2-3; DNA: TGTGCCAGCAGAGATTGGGATACGCAGTATTTT; CDR3: CASRDWDTQYF
size: -; V: TRBV12-3/TRBV12-4; D: -; J: TRBJ2-3; DNA: TGTGCCAGCAGTCCCCGCAATTCGGCAGATACGCATTATTTT; CDR3: CASSPRNSADTHYF
size: -; V: TRBV18; D: -; J: TRBJ2-7; DNA: TGTGCCAGCTCACGGGACCGACAGTGGGGATCCTCGGGCGAGCAGTACTTC; CDR3: CASSRDRQWGSSGEQYF
size: -; V: TRBV5-1; D: -; J: TRBJ2-2; DNA: TGCGCCAGCAGCCAGGACGGGAGTCCTGCCGGGGAGCTGTTTTTT; CDR3: CASSQDGSPAGELFF
size: -; V: TRBV28; D: -; J: TRBJ2-5; DNA: TGTGCCAGCACTACCCGGGCTTCCTTTCAAGAGACCCAGTACTTC; CDR3: CASTTRASFQETQYF
size: -; V: TRBV20-1; D: -; J: TRBJ2-7; DNA: TGCAGTGCCGCTCGTCCAGCGGGCCTCTACGAGCAGTACTTC; CDR3: CSAARPAGLYEQYF
size: many; V: TRBV20-1; D: -; J: TRBJ2-3; DNA: TGCAGCCTGGGACCTCCGGATACGCAGTATTTT; CDR3: CSLGPPDTQYF
size: few; V: TRBV12-3/TRBV12-4; D: -; J: TRBJ1-5; DNA: TGTGCCAGCAGTTTAGCGCTCACAGAGCATTTCAATCAGCCCCAGCATTTT; CDR3: CASSLALTEHFNQPQHF
size: -; V: TRBV7-6; D: -; J: TRBJ2-2; DNA: TGTGCCAGCAGCTCACTAGGAGTCGACGGGGAGCTGTTTTTT; CDR3: CASSSLGVDGELFF
size: -; V: TRBV6-5; D: -; J: TRBJ1-2; DNA: TGTGCCAGCCAGACGTGGGGGGCTGGCTACACCTTC; CDR3: CASQTWGAGYTF
size: -; V: TRBV11-2; D: TRBD2; J: TRBJ2-5; DNA: TGTGCCAGCAGCTTATGGGGGGGTGAGACCCAGTACTTC; CDR3: CASSLWGGETQYF
size: many; V: TRBV12-3/TRBV12-4; D: -; J: TRBJ2-5; DNA: TGTGCCAGCAGTTCGAGGGTCCTGGGGGAGACCCAGTACTTC; CDR3: CASSSRVLGETQYF
size: few; V: TRBV20-1; D: -; J: TRBJ2-2; DNA: TGCAGTGCTAGAGCAGAAAGACAGGTGGCCGGGGAGCTGTTTTTT; CDR3: CSARAERQVAGELFF
size: few; V: TRBV11-3; D: -; J: TRBJ2-5; DNA: TGTGCCAGCAGCTTGCGGGACAACCGTCCGGAGACCCAGTACTTC; CDR3: CASSLRDNRPETQYF
size: few; V: TRBV7-2; D: -; J: TRBJ2-5; DNA: TGTGCCAGCAGCTTTCAAGGGTACCAAGAGACCCAGTACTTC; CDR3: CASSFQGYQETQYF
size: few; V: TRBV20-1; D: TRBD2; J: TRBJ2-3; DNA: TGCAGTGCCAGGTCGGGTAGCGGGACTAGCACAGATACGCAGTATTTT; CDR3: CSARSGSGTSTDTQYF
size: -; V: TRBV10-3; D: -; J: TRBJ2-1; DNA: TGTGCTATGTGGAGCTCCTACAATGAGCAGTTCTTC; CDR3: CAMWSSYNEQFF
size: few; V: TRBV7-3; D: -; J: TRBJ2-7; DNA: TGTGCCAGCTCAAAGACTCGCGACTACGAGCAGTACTTC; CDR3: CASSKTRDYEQYF
size: many; V: TRBV7-8; D: -; J: TRBJ1-2; DNA: TGTGCCAGCAGATCCCCTATAGACAGGCATGGCTACACCTTC; CDR3: CASRSPIDRHGYTF
size: -; V: TRBV7-2; D: -; J: TRBJ2-5; DNA: TGTGCCAGCAGCTTGATCACTAGCTTTTTGGAGACCCAGTACTTC; CDR3: CASSLITSFLETQYF
size: many; V: TRBV5-1; D: -; J: TRBJ2-2; DNA: TGCGCCAGCAGCGTATATTATAGTGAGAACACCGGGGAGCTGTTTTTT; CDR3: CASSVYYSENTGELFF
size: -; V: TRBV15; D: -; J: TRBJ2-1; DNA: TGTGCCACCAGCAGCCCCTTCCGGGGGCCTGACAATGAGCAGTTCTTC; CDR3: CATSSPFRGPDNEQFF
size: -; V: TRBV28; D: TRBD1; J: TRBJ2-7; DNA: TGTGCCAGCAGTTTACCGTTTGGTCCGACAGGGGCCTCCTACGAGCAGTACTTC; CDR3: CASSLPFGPTGASYEQYF
size: -; V: TRBV6-5; D: TRBD1; J: TRBJ2-7; DNA: TGTGCCAGCAGTTACGCGGACAGGGGCACCTACGAGCAGTACTTC; CDR3: CASSYADRGTYEQYF
size: -; V: TRBV28; D: TRBD2; J: TRBJ2-1; DNA: TGTGCCAGCAGACCCCGAGTTAGCGGGATGAAGAATGAGCAGTTCTTC; CDR3: CASRPRVSGMKNEQFF
size: few; V: TRBV7-9; D: TRBD2; J: TRBJ2-2; DNA: TGTGCCAGCAGCCAAACTAGCGGGTCCACCGGGGAGCTGTTTTTT; CDR3: CASSQTSGSTGELFF
size: few; V: TRBV12-3/TRBV12-4; D: -; J: TRBJ2-1; DNA: TGTGCCAGCAGTTTGAAGGAGGACTCCCCGAAGTTCTTC; CDR3: CASSLKEDSPKFF
size: few; V: TRBV10-3; D: TRBD1; J: TRBJ2-5; DNA: TGTGCCATCTCGGGACAGGGGGCAGAGACCCAGTACTTC; CDR3: CAISGQGAETQYF
size: -; V: TRBV5-1; D: TRBD2; J: TRBJ2-1; DNA: TGCGCCAGCAGCTTGGGTAGCGGGAGTATCGTTAATGAGCAGTTCTTC; CDR3: CASSLGSGSIVNEQFF
size: few; V: TRBV27; D: TRBD1; J: TRBJ2-5; DNA: TGTGCCAGCAGTCCGAAAGGGACAGCGCGAGAGACCCAGTACTTC; CDR3: CASSPKGTARETQYF
size: few; V: TRBV12-3/TRBV12-4; D: -; J: TRBJ2-7; DNA: TGTGCCAGCAGTTTTTCGGACCTGAGGCACGAGCAGTACTTC; CDR3: CASSFSDLRHEQYF
size: -; V: TRBV6-2/TRBV6-3; D: TRBD1; J: TRBJ2-1; DNA: TGTGCCAGCAGTTCCCCCGGGACAGGGTCATACAATGAGCAGTTCTTC; CDR3: CASSSPGTGSYNEQFF
size: few; V: TRBV4-3; D: TRBD1; J: TRBJ2-7; DNA: TGCGCCAGCAGCCAAGATCTCGGAGGGACAGGGGGCATCGTGCAGTACTTC; CDR3: CASSQDLGGTGGIVQYF
size: -; V: TRBV24-1; D: -; J: TRBJ2-2; DNA: TGTGCCACCAGTGAGGGGGGCTACACCGGGGAGCTGTTTTTT; CDR3: CATSEGGYTGELFF
size: few; V: TRBV10-3; D: TRBD1; J: TRBJ2-2; DNA: TGTGCCATCAGTGAGGGGACAGTAAACACCGGGGAGCTGTTTTTT; CDR3: CAISEGTVNTGELFF
size: -; V: TRBV15; D: TRBD2; J: TRBJ2-1; DNA: TGTGCCACCAGCTTAGCGGGAGGGCCGTACAATGAGCAGTTCTTC; CDR3: CATSLAGGPYNEQFF
size: -; V: TRBV27; D: -; J: TRBJ2-5; DNA: TGTGCCAGCAGTTTATTGGCAGGTGGTTCCCAAGAGACCCAGTACTTC; CDR3: CASSLLAGGSQETQYF
size: many; V: TRBV5-1; D: TRBD2; J: TRBJ2-7; DNA: TGCGCCAGCAGCCCGACTAGCGGGAGGACCTACGAGCAGTACTTC; CDR3: CASSPTSGRTYEQYF
size: many; V: TRBV5-1; D: -; J: TRBJ1-2; DNA: TGCGCCAGCAGTGATCCCTATGGCTACACCTTC; CDR3: CASSDPYGYTF
size: few; V: TRBV6-6; D: -; J: TRBJ2-7; DNA: TGTGCCAGCAGGCGCCTTGAGAGCTACGAGCAGTACTTC; CDR3: CASRRLESYEQYF
size: -; V: TRBV12-3/TRBV12-4; D: -; J: TRBJ2-5; DNA: TGTACCAGCAGTTTCGTGGAGACCCAGTACTTC; CDR3: CTSSFVETQYF
size: -; V: TRBV30; D: -; J: TRBJ1-5; DNA: TGTGCCTGGAGTCCCCAGGCTAATCAGCCCCAGCATTTT; CDR3: CAWSPQANQPQHF
size: few; V: TRBV15; D: TRBD1; J: TRBJ2-2; DNA: TGTGCCACCAGCAGCAGGACAGGGGTTCCGGGGGAGCTGTTTTTT; CDR3: CATSSRTGVPGELFF
size: -; V: TRBV6-5; D: TRBD1; J: TRBJ2-3; DNA: TGTGCCAGCAGTTGGGACAGGCGCGCTACGCAGTATTTT; CDR3: CASSWDRRATQYF